What follows describes a single T cell receptor (beta chain). This clonotype came up many times. Its antigen has not been determined. Nothing much larger sits one base from this clone, and base qualities are not available. The V end loses 3 bases and the J end loses 3 bases, and a stretch of 6 bases separates them. Looking up the germline V gene (reference sequence) yields CDR1 DFQATT and CDR2 SNEGSKA. The CDR3 runs 11 amino acids, cysteine and phenylalanine included. Of all the DNA, just the CDR3 is kept, 33 bases in frame from base 1. The entry originates in a study of T cells in Graves' hyperthyroidism and ophthalmopathy (dated by TCRdb to the late 2010s). Describing the broader study: Peripheral blood was collected at initial diagnosis, before any treatment. TCR V-J signatures able to tell the groups apart were searched for in a discovery cohort of some 100 patients, of whom 43 had Graves' ophthalmopathy and 55 to 65 had stable Graves' hyperthyroidism. Prospective prediction of ophthalmopathy was tested in an independent validation cohort of 18 to 20 hyperthyroidism patients and 15 to 17 patients who later progressed to ophthalmopathy. The 95 to 100 discovery patients were divided at random into training and test sets in a 7:3 ratio. In roughly six Graves' hyperthyroidism patients, the study also compared T-cell repertoires from thyroid tissue with T-cell repertoires from blood. Following sampling, methimazole starting at 30 mg daily was given to hyperthyroidism patients, and high-dose intravenous methylprednisolone was given to ophthalmopathy patients. According to the paper, TCR Vbeta CDR3 sequencing was carried out on approximately 140 peripheral blood samples, which came from under 50 ophthalmopathy, 80 or so hyperthyroidism and approximately 17 progressor patients.

In the ophthalmopathy patients, disease was moderately to severely active, with a Clinical Activity Score of 3 or more, a NOSPECS grade of 4 or more, and a duration of less than 3 months. The study excluded patients with uncontrolled infections, other autoimmune diseases, pregnancy or lactation. Diagnoses were established on the basis of clinical symptoms, serum thyroxine and TRAb, thyroid ultrasound, and orbital computed tomography. PBMCs were separated from roughly 10 ml of fresh peripheral blood using Ficoll-Paque density gradient centrifugation. Total RNA was extracted with Trizol reagent, and quality was checked on an Agilent 2100 Bioanalyzer. Amplification of TCR beta CDR3 regions was carried out from RNA transcripts. For the first round of RT-PCR on the TCR CDR3, the HTBI primer set was used together with the Qiagen OneStep RT-PCR kit. A second multiplex PCR round built the libraries, followed by size selection and purification. The libraries were sequenced on an Illumina HiSeq2000 using paired-end 100 bp reads. Per the source publication's procedure: SOAPnuke was used to process the raw data, throwing out any read that contained adapters or uncalled bases, had a mean Phred below 15, or lacked an exact constant-primer or identifier match. COPE v1.2.5 was used to merge high-quality paired reads, and clonotypes were defined as unique nucleotide sequences. Clonotypes were aligned to IMGT TRBV, TRBD and TRBJ reference segments using MiTCR v1.1. Only V-J combinations with frequency above 0.0001, covering about 99% of repertoires, were analysed. The TCS score was defined as the ratio of F50 (clonal expansion) to E x V (chaos), calculated using BLOSUM62-based TCRdist between CDR3 peptides within each V-J. Welch's t-statistics and random forest reduced roughly 500 V-J features to 13, which were used in a naive Bayes classifier (R e1071). TCRdb reran the public reads through fastp at Q25 and MiXCR, keeping productive beta chains. Rows matching on CDR3 protein sequence are summarized as one entry with the most common DNA and genes. TCRdb's processing, not the authors', yielded these V and J calls. The sample table records hundreds of thousands of distinct CDR3 sequences; roughly 15% of these occur just once. The top ten clonotypes cover about 37% of the sample.

General study outcomes and caveats: In validation, progression to ophthalmopathy was predicted by the model with around 71% sensitivity and just over 72% specificity, a median of around 5.9 months before onset. Most expanded thyroid clonotypes (frequency above 0.001) were also detected in blood, suggesting blood repertoires may reflect thyroid immune responses. Sample size was not statistically predetermined, and blinding of investigators to group allocation was not performed. In cross-validation, a model built on a 13 V-J signature told ophthalmopathy apart from stable hyperthyroidism with 85% to 90% sensitivity and around 84% specificity, and in testing the same model reached 80%/75%.

The sequencing input was blood. The sequence was collected from a woman aged 35 to 49 with Graves' ophthalmopathy. The chain links TRBV20-1 with TRBJ2-7, with no D gene named confidently. CDR3 region: CSASLYYEQYF. Read as DNA, the sequence is TGCAGTGCTAGCTTGTACTACGAGCAGTACTTC.